This T cell receptor beta chain was found in a study of cytomegalovirus exposure and HLA in healthy donors. The overall study: Within an early data release were about 85 million unique TCRs drawn from HLA-typed donors. Points from the study as a whole: A later analysis found most CMV-associated TCR beta chains apparently HLA-restricted.

The PCR used 60 Vbeta and 13 Jbeta primers. Data came from immunoSEQ multiplex PCR; TCRdb stores just in-frame clones and leaves some out. The sample holds 70,000 to 95,000 clones, around three quarters seen once. As to this clone: Its specificity is not known.

The V and J ends lost 2 bases and 6 bases, in that order; junction bases with no gene match: 14. The CDR3 extends over 18 amino acids. Germline V CDR1 and CDR2: MGHRA, YSYEKL. The clonotype originates from a man younger than 40 in good health and CMV-seropositive. This chain uses TRBV4-1 with TRBJ2-3; 10 positions agree with TRBD2. Sequences were obtained from PBMCs. The CDR3 sequence: CASSQLGLAVDGGDTQYF. The CDR3 coding sequence is TGCGCCAGCAGCCAACTCGGACTAGCGGTCGACGGCGGCGATACGCAGTATTTT.